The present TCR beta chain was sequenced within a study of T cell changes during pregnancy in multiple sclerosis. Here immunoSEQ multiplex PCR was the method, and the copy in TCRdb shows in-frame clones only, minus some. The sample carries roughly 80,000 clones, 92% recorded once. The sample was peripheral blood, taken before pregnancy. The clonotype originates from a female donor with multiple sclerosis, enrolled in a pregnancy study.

CDR3 sequence reads: CASSQGALNEKLFF. As DNA, the CDR3 is TGTGCCAGCAGCCAAGGGGCACTGAATGAAAAACTGTTTTTT. J is TRBJ1-4 and V is TRBV4-2; no firm D call. Trimming took 1 base from V and 5 from J, leaving 8 bases between them. The germline CDR1 and CDR2 sequences are LGHNA and YNFKEQ. The CDR3 covers 14 residues.